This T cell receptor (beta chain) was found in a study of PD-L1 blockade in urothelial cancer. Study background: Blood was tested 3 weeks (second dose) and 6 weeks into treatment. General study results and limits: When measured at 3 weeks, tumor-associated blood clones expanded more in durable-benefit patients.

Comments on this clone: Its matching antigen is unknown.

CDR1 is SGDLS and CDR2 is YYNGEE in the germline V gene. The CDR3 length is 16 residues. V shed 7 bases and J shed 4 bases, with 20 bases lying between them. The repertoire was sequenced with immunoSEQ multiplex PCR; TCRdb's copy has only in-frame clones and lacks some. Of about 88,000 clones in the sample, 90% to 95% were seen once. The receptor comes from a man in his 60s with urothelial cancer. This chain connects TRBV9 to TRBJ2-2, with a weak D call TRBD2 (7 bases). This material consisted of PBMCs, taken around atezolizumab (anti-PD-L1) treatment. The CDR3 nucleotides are TGTGCCAGCTCCGAGGGTGGGGGGGCTTCCACCGGGGAGCTGTTTTTT. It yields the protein CASSEGGGASTGELFF.